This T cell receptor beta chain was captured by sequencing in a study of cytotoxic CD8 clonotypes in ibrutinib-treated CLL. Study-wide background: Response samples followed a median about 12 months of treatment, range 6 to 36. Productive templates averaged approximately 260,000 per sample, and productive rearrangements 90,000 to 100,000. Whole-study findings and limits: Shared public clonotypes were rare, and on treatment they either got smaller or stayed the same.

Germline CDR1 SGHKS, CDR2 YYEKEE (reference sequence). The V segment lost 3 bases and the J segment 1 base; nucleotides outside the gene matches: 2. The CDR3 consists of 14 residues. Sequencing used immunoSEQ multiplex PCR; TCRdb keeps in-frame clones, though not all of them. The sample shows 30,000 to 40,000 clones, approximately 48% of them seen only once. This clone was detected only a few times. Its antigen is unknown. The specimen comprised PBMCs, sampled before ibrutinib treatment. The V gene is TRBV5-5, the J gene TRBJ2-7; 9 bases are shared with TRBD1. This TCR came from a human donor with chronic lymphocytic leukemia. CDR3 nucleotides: TGTGCCAGCAGCTCGGGACAGGGATCCTACGAGCAGTACTTC. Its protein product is CASSSGQGSYEQYF.